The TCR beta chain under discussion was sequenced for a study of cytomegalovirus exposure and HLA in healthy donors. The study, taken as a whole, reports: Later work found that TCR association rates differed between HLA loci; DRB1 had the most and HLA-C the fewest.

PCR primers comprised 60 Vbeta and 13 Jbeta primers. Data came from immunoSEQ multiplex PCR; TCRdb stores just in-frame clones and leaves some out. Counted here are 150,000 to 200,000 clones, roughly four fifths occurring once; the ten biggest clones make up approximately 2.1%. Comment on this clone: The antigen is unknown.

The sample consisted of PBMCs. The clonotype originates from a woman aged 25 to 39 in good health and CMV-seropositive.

The CDR3 DNA is TGTGCCAGCAGCTTTCTCAGCTACTACGAGCAGTACTTC. Translated, it gives CASSFLSYYEQYF. The gene calls are TRBV5-6 and TRBJ2-5; unclear D gene. The J call may be faulty, since TRBJ2-7 better matches the DNA end. The CDR3 runs 13 residues. Per germline, CDR1 SGHDT and CDR2 YYEEEE.